The next 21 T cell receptor beta chains were all read from a single sample in a study of T-cell memory formation after mild COVID-19. TCRdb reprocessed the 5' RACE reads with MiXCR, giving one entry per CDR3 protein. The sample lists roughly 170,000 distinct CDR3 sequences, approximately 17% occurring once. The sequencing input was PBMCs or a T cell subset sorted from them (not recorded which). The source is a man younger than 35 who had mild COVID-19 (a few samples of this study predate the infection). Cell type and time point are not known.

CDR3 in DNA: TGTGCCAGCAGCTTCGAAAGAGGGGGGCAGGAGACCCAGTACTTC. Translating gives CASSFERGGQETQYF. This chain uses TRBV3-1 with TRBJ2-5; D assignment may be TRBD1 or TRBD2 (6 bases each). CDR1 is LGHDT, CDR2 YNNKEL, per germline (reference sequence). This CDR3 is 15 amino acids long. Trimming took off 5 bases at V and 5 bases at J, with 18 bases between the two ends.

The genes are TRBV7-9 and TRBJ1-1, with D unclear. CDR3 length: 15 amino acids. The germline V gene encodes CDR1 SEHNR and CDR2 FQNEAQ (reference sequence). Between the trimmed V and J ends, which lost 1 base and 1 base, there was a span of 10 bases. The DNA of the CDR3 is TGTGCCAGCAGCTTAGATCACCAGAAGAACACTGAAGCTTTCTTT. Protein: CASSLDHQKNTEAFF. The full variable domain, completed using reference TRBV7-9 and TRBJ1-1, is DTGVSQNPRHKITKRGQNVTFRCDPISEHNRLYWYRQTLGQGPEFLTYFQNEAQLEKSRLLSDRFSAERPKGSFSTLEIQRTEQGDSAMYLCASSLDHQKNTEAFFGQGTRLTVV.

This clonotype was detected a few times. This chain uses TRBV5-1 with TRBJ2-2; 7 bases align to TRBD1. V shed 2 bases, J shed 3 bases, and the junction held 7 bases outside the gene matches. CDR3 length: 16 amino acids. In germline, CDR1 is SGHRS, CDR2 YFSETQ. The CDR3 spells CASSFYQGVDTGELFF. The DNA for the CDR3 is TGCGCCAGCAGCTTTTACCAGGGGGTGGACACCGGGGAGCTGTTTTTT.

This chain connects TRBV7-2 to TRBJ1-2, with D perhaps TRBD1 (5 bases). The CDR3 is made up of 15 amino acids. Trimming cost V 5 bases and J 6 bases, with 19 bases left between them. CDR1 is SGHTA and CDR2 is FQGNSA in the germline V gene. Here the CDR3 reads CASSPSSRRVDGYTF. Here the CDR3 DNA reads TGTGCCAGCAGCCCCAGCTCACGCAGGGTTGATGGCTACACCTTC.

This clonotype was found once. DNA for the CDR3: TGCAGTGCTAGAGATATTTGGGCCGGGGAGCTGTTTTTT. Its translation: CSARDIWAGELFF. The chain has TRBV20-1 and TRBJ2-2; D is undetermined. Germline V gives CDR1 DFQATT, CDR2 SNEGSKA (reference sequence). The CDR3 loop spans 13 amino acids. V lost 0 bases to trimming and J lost 6 bases, with 8 bases between them.

This clonotype turned up a few times. V usage is TRBV29-1 and J usage is TRBJ1-2; D uncertain. CDR1 SQVTM and CDR2 ANQGSEA come from the germline V gene. The V gene lost 4 bases and the J gene lost 3 bases, with 6 bases spanning the gap. This CDR3 region has 11 residues. DNA of the CDR3: TGCAGCGTTGGGTTTGACTATGGCTACACCTTC. Protein sequence: CSVGFDYGYTF.

The chain joins TRBV5-1 to TRBJ1-2, with D perhaps matching TRBD1 (5 bases). V dropped 3 bases and J dropped 4 bases, with 13 bases sitting between them. CDR1 is SGHRS and CDR2 is YFSETQ in the germline V gene. The CDR3 has 14 residues. In DNA form, the CDR3 reads TGCGCCAGCAGCTGGGGAGGGGACGGCTATGGCTACACCTTC. Protein product: CASSWGGDGYGYTF.

This clonotype was counted ten times or more. The chain combines TRBV20-1 with TRBJ1-3; 7 bases are a match to TRBD1. This CDR3 comprises 13 residues. The ends lost 6 bases at V and 1 base at J; junction bases unmatched: 3. The germline gives CDR1 DFQATT, CDR2 SNEGSKA (reference sequence). Here the CDR3 reads CSAGQASGNTIYF. DNA for the CDR3: TGCAGTGCAGGACAGGCATCTGGAAACACCATATATTTT.

In this sample, this clonotype turned up a few times. The chain carries TRBV7-2 and TRBJ2-3, with D perhaps assigned TRBD1 or TRBD2 (5 bases each). Germline V lookup: CDR1 SGHTA, CDR2 FQGNSA. V lost 1 base and J 3 bases, leaving 8 bases between the germline ends. The CDR3 has 14 residues. CDR3 nucleotide sequence: TGTGCCAGCAGCTTAGATTGGGGGACAGATACGCAGTATTTT. This sequence encodes CASSLDWGTDTQYF.

In its sample, this clonotype was seen a few times. This chain joins TRBV5-1 and TRBJ1-2; 12 bases are shared with TRBD1. With V trimmed by 2 bases and J by 8 bases, 7 bases remained unmatched. CDR1 is SGHRS and CDR2 is YFSETQ in the germline V gene. The CDR3 contains 15 residues. The CDR3 loop is CASSFVGQGAAGYTF. The CDR3 coding sequence is TGCGCCAGCAGCTTTGTGGGACAGGGGGCGGCCGGCTACACCTTC. Full variable domain (outside the CDR3, taken from reference TRBV5-1 and TRBJ1-2): KAGVTQTPRYLIKTRGQQVTLSCSPISGHRSVSWYQQTPGQGLQFLFEYFSETQRNKGNFPGRFSGRQFSNSRSEMNVSTLELGDSALYLCASSFVGQGAAGYTFGSGTRLTVV.

The chain recombines TRBV10-3 with TRBJ2-7, with 12 bases that match TRBD2. Germline assignment: CDR1 ENHRY and CDR2 SYGVKD. The CDR3 length is 14 residues. J gave up 3 bases and V 6 bases, and 3 bases lay outside the gene matches. The CDR3 loop reads CAISPTSGGYEQYF. CDR3 DNA sequence: TGTGCCATCAGCCCGACTAGCGGGGGCTACGAGCAGTACTTC.

The chain links TRBV5-1 to TRBJ2-5; 7 positions agree with TRBD2. Germline CDR1 and CDR2: SGHRS and YFSETQ. This CDR3 is 15 amino acids long. V dropped 1 base and J dropped 2; count of bases not matched to a gene: 5. The DNA for the CDR3 is TGCGCCAGCAGCTTGTCCAGCGGGGAGCAAGAGACCCAGTACTTC. It translates to CASSLSSGEQETQYF.

The rearrangement uses TRBV7-9 and TRBJ1-6; 7 nucleotides line up with TRBD1. This CDR3 is 18 amino acids long. Trimming removed 5 bases from V and 7 bases from J; junction bases left unmatched: 17. Germline V gene data show CDR1 as SEHNR and CDR2 as FQNEAQ (reference sequence). The CDR3 is CASSPRGQTSWMNSPLHF. The CDR3 DNA is TGTGCCAGCAGCCCAAGGGGACAGACCAGTTGGATGAATTCACCCCTCCACTTT.

This clonotype was seen more than once but under ten times. The chain links TRBV20-1 to TRBJ2-1, with 10 bases that match TRBD2. The J segment lost 7 bases and the V segment lost 0 bases, leaving 9 bases of the junction unmatched. The germline V gene has CDR1 DFQATT and CDR2 SNEGSKA (reference sequence). CDR3 length: 16 amino acids. CDR3 in amino acids: CSARDPASGGGNEQFF. Written as DNA, the CDR3 is TGCAGTGCTAGAGATCCAGCTAGCGGGGGAGGGAATGAGCAGTTCTTC.

The chain employs TRBV7-6 and TRBJ2-5; TRBD1 matches at 8 bases. Unmatched junction bases numbered 13, after V lost 5 bases and J lost 5 bases. The CDR3 runs 16 residues. The V gene's germline CDR1 is SGHVS and CDR2 FNYEAQ. As DNA, the CDR3 is TGTGCCAGCAGCCCTGGACAGGGTGAGGCGTGGGAGACCCAGTACTTC. Translating gives CASSPGQGEAWETQYF.

The rearrangement uses TRBV7-2 and TRBJ2-1; either TRBD1 or TRBD2 may fit D (5 bases each). With 3 bases removed from V and 2 bases from J, the gap between germline ends came to 11 bases. From germline, CDR1 is SGHTA and CDR2 FQGNSA. This CDR3 spans 15 amino acids. For the CDR3, the DNA is TGTGCCAGCAGCTTTCTCGGGGCACCCTACAATGAGCAGTTCTTC. It encodes CASSFLGAPYNEQFF.

This chain uses TRBV7-6 with TRBJ1-4; TRBD1 matches at 7 bases. The V gene's germline CDR1 is SGHVS and CDR2 FNYEAQ. With 5 bases clipped from V and 8 bases from J, the junction kept 11 bases outside the gene matches. CDR3 length: 15 residues. The CDR3 loop is CASSRRDSNREKLFF. In DNA, the CDR3 is TGTGCCAGCAGCCGTCGGGACAGTAATAGGGAAAAACTGTTTTTT.

The genes are TRBV14 and TRBJ2-7; unclear D gene. V was cut by 1 base and J by 6 bases, with 10 bases left in between. The CDR3 extends over 13 amino acids. Germline V lookup: CDR1 SGHDN, CDR2 FVKESK. CDR3 in amino acids: CASSQGPALEQYV. The DNA of the CDR3 is TGTGCCAGCAGCCAAGGTCCAGCACTCGAGCAGTACGTC.

This chain connects TRBV3-1 to TRBJ2-7, with D unresolved. V shed 1 base and J shed 6 bases, with 10 bases lying between them. Germline V gives CDR1 LGHDT, CDR2 YNNKEL (reference sequence). This CDR3 is 13 amino acids long. The CDR3 is CASSQAPNLEQYV. The CDR3 coding sequence is TGTGCCAGCAGCCAAGCCCCCAACCTCGAGCAGTACGTC.

The V and J genes are TRBV5-1 and TRBJ1-4; possibly TRBD1 for D (5 bases). Germline V gene lookup returns CDR1 SGHRS and CDR2 YFSETQ. V was clipped by 4 bases and J by 2 bases, with 9 bases between them. There are 14 residues in the CDR3. The CDR3 sequence: CASSTGWTNEKLFF. CDR3 nucleotides: TGCGCCAGCAGCACAGGTTGGACTAATGAAAAACTGTTTTTT.

This clonotype appeared a few times. The chain is built from TRBV5-1 and TRBJ2-5; tentative D call: TRBD2 (5 bases). The germline CDR1 and CDR2 sequences are SGHRS and YFSETQ. The V gene lost 4 bases and the J gene lost 5 bases, with 12 bases spanning the gap. This CDR3 has 13 residues. Here the CDR3 reads CASSAPGEETQYF. The DNA of the CDR3 is TGCGCCAGCAGCGCCCCCGGGGAGGAGACCCAGTACTTC.